A selection of T cell receptor beta chains follows, all from one sample in a study of T-cell reconstitution after alpha-beta-depleted transplantation in children. TCRdb called the PCR reads again in MiXCR, with one record for every CDR3 protein. The sample includes roughly 670,000 distinct CDR3 sequences, roughly 13% seen only once; the top ten take 0.79%. Material: PBMCs, obtained before TCRalphabeta/CD19-depleted stem cell transplant. These receptors all come from a girl aged 2 to 9 with congenital amegakaryocytic thrombocytopenia, due to receive a stem cell transplant. Both conserved end residues are part of each CDR3. Fields, in order: V gene, D gene, J gene, clone size, CDR3 protein, CDR3 DNA. D genes are given only for firm matches. Clone size is shown for a subset of rows, as once, few, many or a class of expanded clone.

TRBV28	TRBD1	TRBJ1-2	many	CASSLHRDRLLEEGYTF	TGTGCCAGCAGTTTGCACCGGGACAGGCTGTTGGAGGAGGGCTACACCTTC
TRBV20-1	TRBD2	TRBJ2-1	few	CSVPLSGRSSYNEQFF	TGCAGTGTCCCCCTTAGCGGGAGGTCATCCTACAATGAGCAGTTCTTC
TRBV20-1	-	TRBJ2-7	many	CSARDLNEQYF	TGCAGTGCTAGAGATCTGAACGAGCAGTACTTC
TRBV5-1	-	TRBJ1-1	many	CASSLAFSHGAFF	TGCGCCAGCAGCTTGGCCTTCAGTCACGGAGCTTTCTTT
TRBV5-1	-	TRBJ2-3	-	CASSLARDTHYF	TGCGCCAGCAGCTTGGCAAGGGATACACACTATTTT
TRBV7-8	TRBD1	TRBJ1-1	few	CASSLNTFSPGQGKTEAFF	TGTGCCAGCAGCCTTAACACATTCTCTCCGGGACAGGGGAAAACTGAAGCTTTCTTT
TRBV7-9	TRBD1	TRBJ2-1	many	CASSLAGRGQDNEQFF	TGTGCCAGCAGCTTAGCGGGAAGGGGGCAAGACAATGAGCAGTTCTTC
TRBV7-9	TRBD1	TRBJ1-2	few	CASSLATGTVEGYTF	TGTGCCAGCAGCTTAGCTACCGGGACAGTGGAAGGCTACACCTTC
TRBV12-3/TRBV12-4	-	TRBJ1-4	many	CASSLHRQGDELFF	TGTGCCAGCAGTTTACATCGGCAGGGCGATGAACTGTTTTTT
TRBV6-5	TRBD1	TRBJ2-2	few	CASSYPRQGLTGELFF	TGTGCCAGCAGTTACCCACGACAGGGCCTCACCGGGGAGCTGTTTTTT
TRBV20-1	TRBD1	TRBJ2-5	many	CSAGLNRGGETQYF	TGCAGTGCAGGCCTCAACAGGGGTGGAGAGACCCAGTACTTC
TRBV27	-	TRBJ1-6	-	CASGTKLSQKGNSPLHF	TGTGCCAGCGGCACGAAGTTATCCCAGAAAGGGAATTCACCCCTCCACTTT
TRBV7-3	TRBD1	TRBJ1-2	-	CASSDRDRNNYGYTF	TGTGCCAGCAGCGACCGGGACAGGAATAACTATGGCTACACCTTC
TRBV5-1	-	TRBJ2-3	many	CASSSQTTDTQYF	TGCGCCAGCAGCTCACAGACCACAGATACGCAGTATTTT
TRBV10-3	-	TRBJ2-5	-	CAISESGAGTQYF	TGTGCCATCAGTGAGTCTGGGGCTGGGACCCAGTACTTC
TRBV4-1	TRBD2	TRBJ2-1	-	CASSLENPRGSSYNEQFF	TGCGCCAGCAGCCTAGAGAATCCGCGGGGGAGCTCCTACAATGAGCAGTTCTTC
TRBV6-1	-	TRBJ1-5	many	CASANLGNQPQHF	TGTGCCAGCGCTAACTTGGGGAATCAGCCCCAGCATTTT
TRBV7-9	-	TRBJ2-1	-	CASSIGTINEQFF	TGTGCCAGCAGCATTGGGACAATCAATGAGCAGTTCTTC
TRBV5-1	-	TRBJ1-2	many	CASSQSTGIYGYTF	TGCGCCAGCAGCCAATCGACAGGCATCTATGGCTACACCTTC
TRBV25-1	-	TRBJ1-2	few	CASSEYFERTPTGYTF	TGTGCCAGCAGTGAATATTTTGAAAGGACACCAACAGGCTACACCTTC
TRBV19	-	TRBJ1-5	-	CASSDLGQPQHF	TGTGCCAGTAGCGACCTGGGTCAGCCCCAGCATTTT
TRBV10-3	TRBD2	TRBJ2-3	many	CAISDLGGASGRQHLGDTQYF	TGTGCCATCAGTGATTTGGGGGGGGCTAGCGGGAGACAGCATCTCGGTGATACGCAGTATTTT
TRBV2	TRBD2	TRBJ2-3	many	CASSELAYPAGGVTDTQYF	TGTGCCAGCAGTGAATTGGCCTACCCAGCGGGAGGAGTCACAGATACGCAGTATTTT
TRBV20-1	TRBD2	TRBJ2-1	few	CSARTSGKGYYNEQFF	TGCAGTGCTCGGACTAGCGGGAAGGGGTACTACAATGAGCAGTTCTTC
TRBV5-1	TRBD1	TRBJ2-7	-	CASSLTRDRSYEQYF	TGCGCCAGCAGCTTAACCCGGGACAGGTCCTACGAGCAGTACTTC
TRBV20-1	-	TRBJ2-5	few	CSATRLGQGETQYF	TGCAGTGCTACACGACTAGGCCAAGGGGAGACCCAGTACTTC
TRBV6-2/TRBV6-3	-	TRBJ2-5	few	CASSYSRGTLQETQYF	TGTGCCAGCAGTTACTCGAGAGGGACCCTCCAAGAGACCCAGTACTTC
TRBV12-3/TRBV12-4	-	TRBJ2-5	few	CASGLELGETQYF	TGTGCCAGCGGTTTAGAGTTGGGAGAGACCCAGTACTTC
TRBV12-3/TRBV12-4	-	TRBJ2-1	many	CASSFWENEQFF	TGTGCCAGCAGTTTCTGGGAGAATGAGCAGTTCTTC
TRBV6-1	TRBD2	TRBJ2-1	many	CASSRGTSGSNEQFF	TGTGCCAGCAGCCGCGGGACTAGCGGGAGTAATGAGCAGTTCTTC
TRBV4-1	TRBD1	TRBJ2-5	few	CASSQVPGQLSKQETQYF	TGCGCCAGCAGCCAAGTCCCGGGACAGCTCTCGAAACAAGAGACCCAGTACTTC
TRBV2	TRBD2	TRBJ2-5	-	CASRGLAGGWRQETQYF	TGTGCCAGCAGAGGACTAGCGGGAGGGTGGAGGCAAGAGACCCAGTACTTC